This passage covers 20 T cell receptor beta chains from one sample sequenced in a study of cytomegalovirus exposure and HLA in healthy donors. The PCR used 60 Vbeta and 13 Jbeta primers. Generated by immunoSEQ multiplex PCR, the TCRdb table keeps only in-frame clones and is missing some. The sample has 120,000 to 150,000 clones; around 82% are singletons. Sequenced material: PBMCs. Receptors originate from a man in his forties in good health and CMV-seropositive.

The chain employs TRBV9 and TRBJ1-2; D remains ambiguous. V was trimmed by 3 bases and J by 2 bases, leaving 14 bases between them. CDR3 length: 15 residues. The germline V gene has CDR1 SGDLS and CDR2 YYNGEE. CDR3 in amino acids: CASSAFAGKNYGYTF. CDR3 bases: TGTGCCAGCAGCGCGTTCGCCGGGAAAAACTATGGCTACACCTTC.

This chain links TRBV19 with TRBJ1-1; a possible D gene is TRBD1 (5 bases). Trimming cost V 3 bases and J 1 base, with 15 bases left between them. This CDR3 is built from 16 residues. In germline, CDR1 is LNHDA, CDR2 SQIVND (reference sequence). CDR3 bases: TGTGCCAGTAGTATTGGCAGGGTTAGTCGGAACACTGAAGCTTTCTTT. Protein: CASSIGRVSRNTEAFF.

The genes are TRBV18 and TRBJ2-7, with a tentative D call TRBD2 (5 bases). The CDR3 runs 15 residues. V was pared by 3 bases and J by 4 bases, with 16 bases between. CDR1 is KGHSH and CDR2 is LQKENI in the germline V gene. CDR3 coding DNA: TGTGCCAGCTCACCCTATACAGAAGGCGGGTACGAGCAGTACTTC. Translated: CASSPYTEGGYEQYF.

This clone was seen a single time. J is TRBJ2-5 and V is TRBV5-6; TRBD2 matches at 7 bases. Germline trimming cut 4 bases from V and 4 bases from J; bases unmatched to any gene: 7. The CDR3 loop spans 14 amino acids. Germline CDR1 and CDR2: SGHDT and YYEEEE. The CDR3 DNA is TGTGCCAGCAGCCGGGAGGCAGGGCGAGAGACCCAGTACTTC. Its translation: CASSREAGRETQYF.

This clone was observed a handful of times. The V and J genes are TRBV6-5 and TRBJ1-1; D not resolved. The CDR3 covers 12 residues. Looked up from germline, CDR1 is MNHEY and CDR2 is SVGAGI. V dropped 5 bases and J dropped 4 bases, with 8 bases sitting between them. CDR3 in amino acids: CASSKRSTEAFF. The CDR3 region has the DNA TGTGCCAGCAGTAAGCGGAGCACTGAAGCTTTCTTT.

The chain recombines TRBV5-1 with TRBJ2-3, with 8 bases that match TRBD1. With 4 bases clipped from V and 4 bases from J, the junction kept 8 bases outside the gene matches. Germline values: CDR1 SGHRS, CDR2 YFSETQ. This CDR3 contains 15 residues. CDR3 nucleotides: TGCGCCAGCAGCATACGGACAGGGTCCCCAGATACGCAGTATTTT. It is translated as CASSIRTGSPDTQYF.

The V call is TRBV10-2, the J call TRBJ2-7; no definite D call. This CDR3 region has 11 residues. CDR1 WSHSY and CDR2 SAAADI come from the germline V gene. Trimming removed 8 bases from V and 6 bases from J, with 11 bases in between. CDR3 DNA sequence: TGCGCCAGCTCTCTAACCCTCGAGCAGTACTTC. It is translated as CASSLTLEQYF.

The rearrangement joins TRBV6-5 to TRBJ2-3; 10 bases are shared with TRBD1. Germline-derived CDR1 and CDR2 are MNHEY and SVGAGI. Trimming at V came to 6 bases and at J to 1 base, leaving 4 bases not matched to a gene. The CDR3 has 15 amino acids. CDR3 residues: CASSDRGPGTDTQYF. The CDR3 DNA reads TGTGCCAGCAGCGACAGGGGGCCCGGCACAGATACGCAGTATTTT.

In nucleotides, the CDR3 is TGTGCCAGCAGCCAAGTCGTGGAGGCCGAAGCTTTCTTT. Residues: CASSQVVEAEAFF. The V gene is TRBV14, the J gene TRBJ1-1; D gene unclear. CDR1 SGHDN and CDR2 FVKESK come from the germline V gene. Trimming cost V 1 base and J 8 bases, with 11 bases left between them. This CDR3 comprises 13 residues. The full variable domain, its missing parts supplied by reference TRBV14 and TRBJ1-1, is EAGVTQFPSHSVIEKGQTVTLRCDPISGHDNLYWYRRVMGKEIKFLLHFVKESKQDESGMPNNRFLAERTGGTYSTLKVQPAELEDSGVYFCASSQVVEAEAFFGQGTRLTVV.

The rearrangement uses TRBV9 and TRBJ2-5, with TRBD2 matching 8 bases. The ends lost 0 bases at V and 3 bases at J; junction bases unmatched: 4. The CDR3 has 15 residues. Germline loops: CDR1 SGDLS, CDR2 YYNGEE. The CDR3 coding sequence is TGTGCCAGCAGCGTAGGTGGTAGCGGGGAAGAGACCCAGTACTTC. Encoded protein: CASSVGGSGEETQYF.

The chain couples TRBV10-1 to TRBJ2-7; 11 bases are shared with TRBD1. This CDR3 is 13 amino acids long. V was pared by 6 bases and J by 6 bases, with 4 bases of the junction left unmatched. The germline CDR1 and CDR2 sequences are WNHNN and SYGVQD (reference sequence). For the CDR3, the DNA is TGCGCCAGCAGAGCCGGGACAGGGGGCGAGCAGTACTTC. This gives the protein CASRAGTGGEQYF.

A single count supports this clone. The gene calls are TRBV25-1 and TRBJ2-3, with 7 bases fitting TRBD2. CDR1 and CDR2 (germline): MGHDK, SYGVNS. CDR3 length: 18 amino acids. CDR3: CTPPRRGRLYQSTDTQYF. The DNA for the CDR3 is TGTACCCCGCCACGGCGGGGGAGACTCTATCAGTCCACAGATACGCAGTATTTT.

This clone has more than one count but fewer than ten. The gene calls are TRBV19 and TRBJ1-4, with unresolved D. V lost 3 bases to trimming and J lost 7 bases, with 12 bases between them. The CDR3 consists of 14 residues. Per germline, CDR1 LNHDA and CDR2 SQIVND (reference sequence). CDR3 DNA sequence: TGTGCCAGTAGTATCTCCCTACCTACTGAAAAACTGTTTTTT. Its protein product is CASSISLPTEKLFF.

This clone has only one observation. V gene TRBV28 combines with J gene TRBJ2-5, with D possibly matching TRBD2 (5 bases). CDR1 is MDHEN and CDR2 is SYDVKM in the germline V gene. The germline V and J ends were trimmed by 11 bases and 5 bases, with 18 bases remaining between them. The CDR3 has 13 amino acids. Here the CDR3 DNA reads TGTGCCCCCCCGGAAGAGGGCCAGGAGACCCAGTACTTC. It is translated as CAPPEEGQETQYF.

The DNA of the CDR3 is TGTGCCAGCAGCCCATGGGGGGTGGGCGGGAACACCGGGGAGCTGTTTTTT. Translation: CASSPWGVGGNTGELFF. This chain links TRBV4-2 with TRBJ2-2, with D possibly TRBD2 on 6 matching bases. V was trimmed by 4 bases and J by 1 base, leaving 16 bases between them. Germline V gene data show CDR1 as LGHNA and CDR2 as YNFKEQ. The CDR3 extends over 17 amino acids.

The rearrangement joins TRBV27 to TRBJ2-6; tentative D call: TRBD2 (5 bases). The ends were cut back, 3 bases at V and 0 bases at J, with 12 bases in the middle. This CDR3 comprises 17 residues. CDR1 is MNHEY and CDR2 is SMNVEV in the germline V gene (reference sequence). The CDR3 DNA is TGTGCCAGCAGTTTGAGTAGCGTGCCCTCTGGGGCCAACGTCCTGACTTTC. Its translation is CASSLSSVPSGANVLTF.

V and J are TRBV28 and TRBJ2-3; D gene ambiguous. Trimming removed 4 bases from V and 5 bases from J, with 10 bases in between. The CDR3 is 13 residues long. Germline V CDR1 and CDR2: MDHEN, SYDVKM. CDR3 bases: TGTGCCAGCAGTTCCCCCCCGGGAGATACGCAGTATTTT. Its protein product is CASSSPPGDTQYF. Filled out from reference TRBV28 and TRBJ2-3, the complete variable domain reads DVKVTQSSRYLVKRTGEKVFLECVQDMDHENMFWYRQDPGLGLRLIYFSYDVKMKEKGDIPEGYSVSREKKERFSLILESASTNQTSMYLCASSSPPGDTQYFGPGTRLTVL.

The chain uses TRBV7-9 and TRBJ2-1, with TRBD2 matching over 11 bases. Per the germline V gene, CDR1 is SEHNR and CDR2 is FQNEAQ (reference sequence). J lost 6 bases, V lost 6 bases, and 7 bases had no gene match. This CDR3 spans 15 amino acids. CDR3 residues: CASRDGLAGFNEQFF. As DNA, the CDR3 is TGTGCCAGCAGAGATGGACTAGCGGGTTTCAATGAGCAGTTCTTC. The full variable domain, its missing parts supplied by reference TRBV7-9 and TRBJ2-1, is DTGVSQNPRHKITKRGQNVTFRCDPISEHNRLYWYRQTLGQGPEFLTYFQNEAQLEKSRLLSDRFSAERPKGSFSTLEIQRTEQGDSAMYLCASRDGLAGFNEQFFGPGTRLTVL.

The rearrangement joins TRBV10-1 to TRBJ2-7; D is unresolved. Trimming left V 6 bases short and J 1 base short, with 13 bases between. This CDR3 contains 14 residues. CDR1 is WNHNN, CDR2 SYGVQD, per germline (reference sequence). The CDR3 DNA follows: TGCGCCAGCAGAAAACCACACGCATCCTACGAGCAGTACTTC. This sequence encodes CASRKPHASYEQYF.

This clone came up a few times. The chain employs TRBV11-2 and TRBJ2-7; 8 bases agree with TRBD1. CDR3 length: 16 amino acids. Looked up from germline, CDR1 is SGHAT and CDR2 is FQNNGV. J lost 7 bases, V lost 0 bases, and 11 bases had no gene match. The chain's CDR3 is CASSLDGWARGQEQYF. CDR3 in DNA: TGTGCCAGCAGCTTAGATGGCTGGGCCAGGGGGCAAGAGCAGTACTTC.